Below, 10 T cell receptor beta chains from the same sample are listed, as sequenced in a study of T cell responses to AZD1222 COVID-19 vaccine. Produced via immunoSEQ multiplex PCR; TCRdb's table is partial and in-frame only. The sample contains about 120,000 clones, 85% to 90% of which appear only once. This sample comprised peripheral blood, obtained on day 0 of AZD1222 vaccination. The receptors originated from an adult in good health.

The chain has TRBV5-4 and TRBJ2-5; possible D gene TRBD2, 6 bases. The CDR3 loop spans 15 amino acids. CDR1 is SGHNT and CDR2 is YYREEE in the germline V gene (reference sequence). V was pared by 4 bases and J by 4 bases, with 17 bases between. For the CDR3, the DNA is TGTGCCAGCAGCCCTATACCCGGGAGATTAGAGACCCAGTACTTC. Residues: CASSPIPGRLETQYF.

The V gene is TRBV9, the J gene TRBJ2-3, with a tentative D call TRBD2 (6 bases). CDR3 length: 14 residues. Germline V gives CDR1 SGDLS, CDR2 YYNGEE. Trimming took off 1 base at V and 2 bases at J, with 8 bases between the two ends. Here the CDR3 reads CASSVQRATDTQYF. DNA for the CDR3: TGTGCCAGCAGCGTACAGCGGGCCACAGATACGCAGTATTTT.

The chain uses TRBV28 and TRBJ2-2; 10 nucleotides agree with TRBD1. Germline values: CDR1 MDHEN, CDR2 SYDVKM. V trimming: 6 bases; J trimming: 9 bases; junction bases outside the gene matches: 10. The CDR3 is 15 residues long. The CDR3 protein is CASSGTGAVVWELFF. Here the CDR3 DNA reads TGTGCCAGCAGCGGGACAGGGGCCGTCGTTTGGGAGCTGTTTTTT.

This clone was seen only once. The chain links TRBV30 to TRBJ1-6; a possible D gene is TRBD1 (5 bases). Germline CDR1 reads GTSNPN; CDR2 reads SVGIG (reference sequence). V lost 1 base and J lost 4, with 8 bases in between. This CDR3 contains 14 residues. The CDR3 loop is CAWSGRQYNSPLHF. Here the CDR3 DNA reads TGTGCCTGGAGTGGACGACAGTATAATTCACCCCTCCACTTT. The full variable domain, its missing parts supplied by reference TRBV30 and TRBJ1-6, is SQTIHQWPATLVQPVGSPLSLECTVEGTSNPNLYWYRQAAGRGLQLLFYSVGIGQISSEVPQNLSASRPQDRQFILSSKKLLLSDSGFYLCAWSGRQYNSPLHFGNGTRLTVT.

This clone was detected only once. The gene calls are TRBV11-2 and TRBJ1-2, with D uncertain. The CDR3 runs to 11 residues. Germline V lookup: CDR1 SGHAT, CDR2 FQNNGV. V was clipped by 5 bases and J by 8 bases, with 9 bases between them. The CDR3 here is CASSLGLGYTF. DNA of the CDR3: TGTGCCAGCAGCCTTGGGCTAGGCTACACCTTC.

The chain links TRBV18 to TRBJ2-3; D uncertain. This CDR3 region has 16 residues. Per the germline V gene, CDR1 is KGHSH and CDR2 is LQKENI. Trimming removed 3 bases from V and 2 bases from J, with 15 bases in between. CDR3 amino acids: CASSPVASGPTDTQYF. In DNA, the CDR3 is TGTGCCAGCTCACCTGTTGCATCTGGTCCCACAGATACGCAGTATTTT. Variable domain in full (rest from reference TRBV18 and TRBJ2-3): NAGVMQNPRHLVRRRGQEARLRCSPMKGHSHVYWYRQLPEEGLKFMVYLQKENIIDESGMPKERFSAEFPKEGPSILRIQQVVRGDSAAYFCASSPVASGPTDTQYFGPGTRLTVL.

In its sample, this clone was seen a few times. Additional DNA sequences in this sample encode the identical CDR3. The chain links TRBV28 to TRBJ1-2, with unresolved D. Germline values: CDR1 MDHEN, CDR2 SYDVKM. CDR3 length: 12 residues. V was trimmed by 5 bases and J by 4 bases, leaving 8 bases between them. The CDR3 protein is CASSIQSYGYTF. The DNA for the CDR3 is TGTGCCAGCAGTATACAAAGCTATGGCTACACCTTC.

The chain carries TRBV10-3 and TRBJ2-7; D is ambiguous. Germline CDR1 reads ENHRY; CDR2 reads SYGVKD. CDR3 length equals 13 residues. The germline V and J ends were trimmed by 6 bases and 4 bases, with 13 bases remaining between them. CDR3 sequence (DNA): TGTGCCATCAGAGGCGCCCTGGGATACGAGCAGTACTTC. This gives the protein CAIRGALGYEQYF.

V gene TRBV6-5 combines with J gene TRBJ1-4; D unclear. CDR1 and CDR2 from the germline V gene are MNHEY and SVGAGI. Trimming removed 0 bases at V and 5 bases at J, with 10 bases between. The CDR3 runs to 15 residues. The CDR3 loop reads CASSYSGSGNEKLFF. As DNA, the CDR3 is TGTGCCAGCAGTTACTCGGGAAGCGGCAATGAAAAACTGTTTTTT.

This sequence joins TRBV5-4 and TRBJ1-6, with TRBD1 matching over 9 bases. The V and J ends lost 3 bases and 8 bases, in that order; junction bases with no gene match: 6. The CDR3 contains 15 residues. Germline values: CDR1 SGHNT, CDR2 YYREEE (reference sequence). The CDR3, as DNA: TGTGCCAGCAGCTACCCGGGACAGGGTGATTCACCCCTCCACTTT. Encoded protein: CASSYPGQGDSPLHF.